This TCR beta chain was recovered during a study of T cell responses to AZD1222 COVID-19 vaccine. Overall study context: Second-dose intervals of approximately 4 or approximately 12 weeks were pooled.

Concerning this clone itself: The antigen remains undetermined.

Germline values: CDR1 SGHDT, CDR2 YYEEEE. This CDR3 is built from 12 residues. V lost 4 bases and J lost 16, with 18 bases in between. Broader study findings: After the peak T cell response, and only then, were repertoires sampled.

The repertoire was sequenced with immunoSEQ multiplex PCR; TCRdb's copy has only in-frame clones and lacks some. Altogether about 59,000 clones are present, about four fifths being singletons, with the ten largest covering around 7.8%. This receptor was taken from an adult in good health. V and J are TRBV5-6 and TRBJ2-1, with no clear D. Sequences were derived from peripheral blood, sampled on day 0 of AZD1222 vaccination. The chain's CDR3 is CASSQSSGLHFF. The CDR3 DNA follows: TGTGCCAGCAGCCAGAGCTCCGGTCTTCACTTCTTC.